This TCR beta chain was profiled in a study of blood T cell repertoires in COVID-19. At the level of the study: The United States, Italy and Spain supplied acute and convalescent COVID-19 samples. The analysed material was cDNA or gDNA that came from T cells, B-cell-depleted T cells, or PBMCs.

Using immunoSEQ multiplex PCR, the repertoire was profiled, and TCRdb retains in-frame clones only, with some absent. The repertoire holds fewer than 250,000 clones, around 85% seen once, with approximately 0.66% in the top ten. The clonotype comes from a middle-aged man with acute or convalescent COVID-19. Sequences were obtained from peripheral blood.

The CDR3 nucleotides read TGCGCCAGCAGCCCGTCAGGGGGTCATAAAGCCTCTGGAAACACCATATATTTT. Its translation: CASSPSGGHKASGNTIYF. V gene TRBV5-1 combines with J gene TRBJ1-3; TRBD1 aligns across 7 bases. Germline-derived CDR1 and CDR2 are SGHRS and YFSETQ. The CDR3 runs 18 residues. After removal of 4 bases from V and 0 bases from J, the junction contained 13 bases not matched to a gene.